This record looks at one TCR beta chain sequence and its context. This specimen comes from a study of cytomegalovirus exposure and HLA in healthy donors. PCR was performed using 60 Vbeta and 13 Jbeta primers. Some clones are missing from TCRdb's copy, which holds only in-frame ones; the method was immunoSEQ multiplex PCR. The sample lists fewer than 200,000 clones; roughly 77% were seen once. The sequence derives from a male donor in good health and CMV-seronegative. Sequencing was performed on PBMCs.

The CDR3 DNA reads TGTGCCAGCAGCGCCCATAGCGGGAGTACGTACGAGCAGTACTTC. Protein sequence: CASSAHSGSTYEQYF. The V and J genes are TRBV9 and TRBJ2-7; TRBD2 matches 9 bases. After removal of 3 bases from V and 4 bases from J, the junction contained 8 bases not matched to a gene. Germline values: CDR1 SGDLS, CDR2 YYNGEE. This CDR3 is built from 15 residues.